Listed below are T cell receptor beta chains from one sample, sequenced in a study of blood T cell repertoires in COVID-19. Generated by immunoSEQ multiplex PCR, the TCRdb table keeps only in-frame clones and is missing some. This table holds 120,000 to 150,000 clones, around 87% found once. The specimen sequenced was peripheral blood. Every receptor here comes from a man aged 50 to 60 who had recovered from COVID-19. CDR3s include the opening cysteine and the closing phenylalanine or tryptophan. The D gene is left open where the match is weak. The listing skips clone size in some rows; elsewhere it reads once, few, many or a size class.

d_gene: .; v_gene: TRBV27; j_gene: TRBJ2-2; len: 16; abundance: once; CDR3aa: CASSAGTFANTGELFF; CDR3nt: TGTGCCAGCAGTGCCGGGACATTTGCGAACACCGGGGAGCTGTTTTTT
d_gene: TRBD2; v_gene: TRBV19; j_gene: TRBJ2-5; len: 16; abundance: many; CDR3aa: CASSTLTSGNQETQYF; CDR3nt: TGTGCCAGTAGCACGCTGACTAGCGGGAACCAAGAGACCCAGTACTTC
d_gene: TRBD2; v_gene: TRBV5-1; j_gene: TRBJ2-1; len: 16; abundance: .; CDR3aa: CASSFGLAGGYNEQFF; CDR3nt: TGCGCCAGCAGCTTCGGACTAGCGGGGGGGTACAATGAGCAGTTCTTC
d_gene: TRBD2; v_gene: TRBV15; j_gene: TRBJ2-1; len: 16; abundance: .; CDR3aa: CATSRDRLAGGNEQFF; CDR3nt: TGTGCCACCAGCAGAGATCGGCTAGCGGGGGGGAATGAGCAGTTCTTC
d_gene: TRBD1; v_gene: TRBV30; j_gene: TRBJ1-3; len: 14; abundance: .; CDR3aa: CAWSAGQAGNTIYF; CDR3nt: TGTGCCTGGAGTGCCGGACAGGCTGGAAACACCATATATTTT
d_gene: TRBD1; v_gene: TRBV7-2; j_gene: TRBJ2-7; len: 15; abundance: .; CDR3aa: CASSFSRGHSYEQYF; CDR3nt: TGTGCCAGCAGCTTTTCGAGGGGGCACTCCTACGAGCAGTACTTC
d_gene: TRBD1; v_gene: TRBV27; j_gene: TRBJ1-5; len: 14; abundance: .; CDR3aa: CASSLGTGIQPQHF; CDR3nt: TGTGCCAGCAGTTTAGGGACAGGGATTCAGCCCCAGCATTTT
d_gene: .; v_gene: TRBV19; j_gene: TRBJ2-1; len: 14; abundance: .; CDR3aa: CASSVKTGYVEQFF; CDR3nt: TGTGCCAGTAGTGTTAAAACAGGGTACGTTGAGCAGTTCTTC
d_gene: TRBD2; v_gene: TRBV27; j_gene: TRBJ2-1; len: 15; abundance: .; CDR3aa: CASSLAGGPHNEQFF; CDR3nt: TGTGCCAGCAGCCTAGCGGGGGGGCCCCACAATGAGCAGTTCTTC
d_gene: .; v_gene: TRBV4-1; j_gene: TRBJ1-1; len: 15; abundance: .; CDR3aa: CASSQVRDRNTEAFF; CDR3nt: TGCGCCAGCAGCCAGGTCAGGGATAGAAACACTGAAGCTTTCTTT
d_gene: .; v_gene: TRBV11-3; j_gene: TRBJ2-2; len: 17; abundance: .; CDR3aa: CASSLGAGRHDTGELFF; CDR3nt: TGTGCCAGCAGCTTAGGCGCAGGGCGGCATGACACCGGGGAGCTGTTTTTT
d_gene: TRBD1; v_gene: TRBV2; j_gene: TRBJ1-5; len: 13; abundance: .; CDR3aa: CASSGQGNQPQHF; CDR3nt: TGTGCCAGCAGTGGACAGGGAAATCAGCCCCAGCATTTT
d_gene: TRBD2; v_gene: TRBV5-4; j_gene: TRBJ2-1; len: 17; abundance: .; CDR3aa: CASQDARVAGGLNEQFF; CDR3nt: TGTGCCAGCCAAGATGCACGCGTGGCGGGGGGCCTTAATGAGCAGTTCTTC
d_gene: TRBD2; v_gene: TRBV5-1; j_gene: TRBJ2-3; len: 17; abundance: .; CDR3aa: CASSLGGTSVSTDTQYF; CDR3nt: TGCGCCAGCAGCTTAGGAGGGACTAGCGTATCCACAGATACGCAGTATTTT
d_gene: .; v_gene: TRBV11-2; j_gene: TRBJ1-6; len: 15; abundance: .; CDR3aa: CASSSRGTFNSPLHF; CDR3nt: TGTGCCAGCAGCTCACGCGGGACCTTTAATTCACCCCTCCACTTT
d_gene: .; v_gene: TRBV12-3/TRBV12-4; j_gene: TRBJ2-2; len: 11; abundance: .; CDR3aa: CASSLSGELFF; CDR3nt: TGTGCCAGCAGTTTATCTGGGGAGCTGTTTTTT
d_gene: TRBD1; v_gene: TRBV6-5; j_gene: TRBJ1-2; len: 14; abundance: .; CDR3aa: CASSFGQGDYGYTF; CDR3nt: TGTGCCAGCAGTTTCGGGCAGGGGGACTATGGCTACACCTTC
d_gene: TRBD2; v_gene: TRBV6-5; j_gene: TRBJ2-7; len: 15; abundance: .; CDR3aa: CASSPWTSGLYEQYF; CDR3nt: TGTGCCAGCAGTCCATGGACTAGCGGGCTGTACGAGCAGTACTTC
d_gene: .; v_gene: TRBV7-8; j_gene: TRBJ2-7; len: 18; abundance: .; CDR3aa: CASSPVYGQGSFYDEQYF; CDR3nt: TGTGCCAGCAGCCCCGTATACGGCCAGGGGAGTTTCTATGACGAGCAGTACTTC
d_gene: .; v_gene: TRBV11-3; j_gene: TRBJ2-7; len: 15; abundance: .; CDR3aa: CASSPQGQSFYEQYF; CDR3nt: TGTGCCAGCAGCCCCCAAGGACAGAGCTTCTACGAGCAGTACTTC
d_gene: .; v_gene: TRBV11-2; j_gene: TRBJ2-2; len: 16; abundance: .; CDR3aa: CASSQEEGGNTGELFF; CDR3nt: TGTGCCAGCAGCCAGGAGGAAGGGGGGAACACCGGGGAGCTGTTTTTT
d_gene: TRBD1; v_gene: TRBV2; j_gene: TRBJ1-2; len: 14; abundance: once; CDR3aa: CASSQPGTGAGYTF; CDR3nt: TGTGCCAGCAGCCAACCCGGGACAGGGGCTGGCTACACCTTC
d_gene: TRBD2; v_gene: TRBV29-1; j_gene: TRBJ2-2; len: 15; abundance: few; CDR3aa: CSVSGLAGGTGELFF; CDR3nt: TGCAGCGTCTCAGGACTAGCGGGGGGCACCGGGGAGCTGTTTTTT
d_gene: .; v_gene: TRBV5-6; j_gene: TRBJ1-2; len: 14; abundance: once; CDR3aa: CASSQPRGSYGYTF; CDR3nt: TGTGCCAGCAGCCAACCTCGGGGGAGCTATGGCTACACCTTC
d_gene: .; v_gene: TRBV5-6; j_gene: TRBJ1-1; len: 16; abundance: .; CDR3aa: CASSSLRETLNTEAFF; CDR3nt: TGTGCCAGCAGCTCATTGAGGGAAACCTTGAACACTGAAGCTTTCTTT
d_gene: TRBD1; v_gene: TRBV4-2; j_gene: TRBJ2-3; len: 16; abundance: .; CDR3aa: CASSEGRDRVTDTQYF; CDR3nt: TGTGCCAGCAGCGAAGGACGGGACAGGGTCACAGATACGCAGTATTTT
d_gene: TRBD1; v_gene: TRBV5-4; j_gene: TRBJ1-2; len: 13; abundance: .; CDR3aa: CASSEGQGFGYTF; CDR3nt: TGTGCCAGCAGCGAGGGACAGGGGTTTGGCTACACCTTC
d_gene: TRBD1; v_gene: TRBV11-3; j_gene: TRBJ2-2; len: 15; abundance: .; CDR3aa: CASSGQGGNTGELFF; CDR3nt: TGTGCCAGCAGCGGACAGGGTGGGAACACCGGGGAGCTGTTTTTT
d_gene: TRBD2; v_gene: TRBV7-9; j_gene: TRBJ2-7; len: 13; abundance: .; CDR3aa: CASSWGGSDEQYF; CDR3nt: TGTGCCAGCAGCTGGGGAGGGTCCGACGAGCAGTACTTC
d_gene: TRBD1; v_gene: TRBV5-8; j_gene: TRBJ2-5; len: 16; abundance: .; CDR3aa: CASRRGQIGERETQYF; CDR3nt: TGTGCCAGCAGGAGGGGACAGATCGGCGAAAGAGAGACCCAGTACTTC